The table lists the clone carrying this T cell receptor (beta chain) with a count of one. The V end was cut by 5 bases, the J end by 7 bases, with 17 bases between. This CDR3 has 15 residues. The germline V gene encodes CDR1 SEHNR and CDR2 FQNEAQ (reference sequence). The data derive from a study of control samples from healthy donors and cancer patients. Using immunoSEQ multiplex PCR, the repertoire was profiled, and TCRdb retains in-frame clones only, with some absent. Of under 65,000 clones listed, around 90% are singletons. This TCR was sampled from a young man with colorectal cancer. The chain joins TRBV7-9 to TRBJ1-4, with TRBD1 as a possible D gene (6 bases). Source material: PBMCs. The CDR3 sequence is CASSHYRERSEKLFF. The CDR3 DNA reads as TGTGCCAGCAGCCACTACAGGGAGAGAAGTGAAAAACTGTTTTTT. Drawing the rest from reference TRBV7-9 and TRBJ1-4, the complete variable domain is DTGVSQNPRHKITKRGQNVTFRCDPISEHNRLYWYRQTLGQGPEFLTYFQNEAQLEKSRLLSDRFSAERPKGSFSTLEIQRTEQGDSAMYLCASSHYRERSEKLFFGSGTQLSVL.